A selection of T cell receptor beta chains follows, all from one sample in a study of blood T cells in healthy people across ages. Via MiXCR, TCRdb re-called the 5' RACE reads, giving one row per CDR3 protein. The data contain roughly 1,500,000 distinct CDR3 sequences, 30% to 40% of them singletons. Sequenced input: blood. Source of these receptors: a woman aged 25 to 39 in good health. The CDR3 runs from the conserved cysteine through the conserved F or W. A D gene is named only where the DNA matches it firmly. For some rows the clone size is stated as once, few or many, or as a class when expanded; others skip it.

few	-	TRBV30	TRBJ2-1	CAWSVRPQGQQFF	TGTGCCTGGAGTGTACGTCCACAGGGACAGCAGTTCTTC
-	-	TRBV20-1	TRBJ2-1	CSASAGNDNEQFF	TGCAGTGCTAGTGCGGGAAACGACAATGAGCAGTTCTTC
-	TRBD2	TRBV5-5	TRBJ2-1	CATLPGGGYNEQFF	TGTGCCACCCTTCCCGGGGGGGGTTACAATGAGCAGTTCTTC
few	TRBD1	TRBV6-5	TRBJ1-1	CANSPGGNTEAFF	TGTGCCAACAGCCCAGGGGGGAACACTGAAGCTTTCTTT
many	-	TRBV9	TRBJ2-7	CASSVVARGGEQYF	TGTGCCAGCAGCGTAGTGGCCAGAGGTGGGGAGCAGTACTTC
-	TRBD1	TRBV12-3/TRBV12-4	TRBJ2-3	CASNPGRGQDTQYF	TGTGCCAGCAACCCGGGCAGGGGGCAAGATACGCAGTATTTT
few	-	TRBV12-3/TRBV12-4	TRBJ2-3	CAIQLGDTQYF	TGTGCCATCCAACTGGGGGATACGCAGTATTTT
many	-	TRBV11-2	TRBJ2-1	CASSLEAGSYNEQFF	TGTGCCAGCAGCTTAGAAGCGGGCTCCTACAATGAGCAGTTCTTC
-	-	TRBV7-2	TRBJ1-1	CASSSIRSGGTEAFF	TGTGCCAGCAGCTCAATTCGCTCTGGGGGGACTGAAGCTTTCTTT
-	-	TRBV20-1	TRBJ2-7	CSAQGSTYEQYF	TGCAGCGCCCAGGGGTCCACCTACGAGCAGTACTTC
few	TRBD2	TRBV2	TRBJ2-5	CASQGTGTSGETQYF	TGTGCCAGCCAAGGGACCGGGACTAGCGGTGAGACCCAGTACTTC
-	-	TRBV11-2	TRBJ2-1	CASSLDLRGSGFF	TGTGCCAGCAGCTTAGATCTCCGGGGCAGTGGGTTCTTC
-	-	TRBV11-2	TRBJ2-1	CTSSSTGLGSYNEQFF	TGTACCAGCAGCTCCACAGGGTTGGGGTCCTACAATGAGCAGTTCTTC
few	-	TRBV7-2	TRBJ1-2	CASSLYSAGNGYTF	TGTGCCAGCAGCTTATATTCTGCCGGGAATGGCTACACCTTC
-	TRBD1	TRBV20-1	TRBJ1-5	CSARDLRNRGSGSWSNQPQHF	TGCAGTGCTAGAGACCTCCGGAACAGGGGAAGTGGCTCTTGGAGCAATCAGCCCCAGCATTTT
few	-	TRBV7-8	TRBJ2-5	CASSLELVGSLLYQETQYF	TGTGCCAGCAGCTTAGAGCTAGTTGGGTCCCTGTTGTACCAAGAGACCCAGTACTTC
-	TRBD1	TRBV7-9	TRBJ2-5	CASSRGFLGPAGGKEETQYF	TGTGCCAGCAGTCGTGGCTTTTTGGGGCCGGCAGGGGGAAAAGAAGAGACCCAGTACTTC
few	TRBD2	TRBV9	TRBJ2-7	CASSVGGTSGMYEQYF	TGTGCCAGCAGCGTAGGGGGGACTAGCGGGATGTACGAGCAGTACTTC
few	TRBD1	TRBV18	TRBJ2-7	CASSPPDRGSEQYF	TGTGCCAGCTCACCGCCGGACAGGGGAAGCGAGCAGTACTTC
few	-	TRBV6-6	TRBJ1-1	CASSYSSFPGVDTEAFF	TGTGCCAGCAGTTACTCGAGTTTTCCGGGCGTGGACACTGAAGCTTTCTTT
many	TRBD2	TRBV4-1	TRBJ2-3	CASSEGLRTDTQYF	TGCGCCAGCAGTGAGGGACTACGCACAGATACGCAGTATTTT
-	-	TRBV20-1	TRBJ2-3	CSARDPTGVFRDTQYF	TGCAGTGCTAGAGATCCTACCGGCGTGTTCAGGGATACGCAGTATTTT
few	-	TRBV7-2	TRBJ1-6	CASSLEPWNSPLHF	TGTGCCAGCAGCTTAGAACCGTGGAATTCACCCCTCCACTTT
few	TRBD2	TRBV20-1	TRBJ2-1	CSARPSGSWNEQFF	TGCAGTGCTAGACCTAGCGGGAGTTGGAATGAGCAGTTCTTC
once	-	TRBV15	TRBJ2-3	CATSLRTPGTQYF	TGTGCCACCAGCCTGAGGACGCCCGGTACGCAGTATTTT
few	TRBD1	TRBV6-1	TRBJ2-7	CASRREGGPSSYEQYF	TGTGCCAGCAGACGGGAAGGGGGCCCATCATCCTACGAGCAGTACTTC